This T cell receptor (beta chain) was observed in a study of cytomegalovirus exposure and HLA in healthy donors. Whole-study findings and limits: Among the CMV-associated chains, three were confirmed in vitro as specific for CMV antigens. Most observed TCR sequences were rare, whereas some public TCRs were detected in many donors.

Measured with immunoSEQ multiplex PCR; TCRdb has only the in-frame clones, and not every one. The sample lists more than 50,000 clones; about 94% were seen once. The CDR3 contains 13 residues. Points on this clone: Its matching antigen is unknown.

The rearrangement joins TRBV21-1 to TRBJ2-1; the table names TRBD2, a call not compared with the DNA. TRBV21-1 is described as a pseudogene. The receptor was derived from a man younger than 30 in good health and CMV-seronegative. The sample comprised PBMCs. The CDR3, as DNA: TGTGCCAGCAGCAAAGACCGGGAATGGGAGCAGTTCTTC. It codes for CASSKDREWEQFF.